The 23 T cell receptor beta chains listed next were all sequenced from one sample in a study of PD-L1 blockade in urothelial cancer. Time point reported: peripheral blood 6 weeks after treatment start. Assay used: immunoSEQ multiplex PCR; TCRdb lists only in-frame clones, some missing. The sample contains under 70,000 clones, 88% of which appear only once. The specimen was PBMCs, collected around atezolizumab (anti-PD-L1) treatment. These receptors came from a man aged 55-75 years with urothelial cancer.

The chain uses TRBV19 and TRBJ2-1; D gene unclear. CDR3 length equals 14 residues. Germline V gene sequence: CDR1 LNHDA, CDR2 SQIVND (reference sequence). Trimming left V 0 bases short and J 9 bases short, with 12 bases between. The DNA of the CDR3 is TGTGCCAGTAGTATAGATCGACTTGCTGGTGAGCAGTTCTTC. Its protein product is CASSIDRLAGEQFF.

The CDR3 DNA reads TGTGCCAGCTCCCCTACAGGGGGTCAAGAGACCCAGTACTTC. Translated: CASSPTGGQETQYF. The J gene is TRBJ2-5, the V gene TRBV18; 8 bases are a match to TRBD1. Per germline, CDR1 KGHSH and CDR2 LQKENI. This CDR3 comprises 14 residues. The trim removed 6 bases at V and 2 bases at J, leaving 5 bases unmatched.

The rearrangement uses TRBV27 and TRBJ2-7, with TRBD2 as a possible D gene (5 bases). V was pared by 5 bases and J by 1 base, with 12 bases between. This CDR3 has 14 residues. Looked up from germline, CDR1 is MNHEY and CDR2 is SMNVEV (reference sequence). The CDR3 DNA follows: TGTGCCAGCAGTGAAGGTCGGACTTCCTACGAGCAGTACTTC. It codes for CASSEGRTSYEQYF.

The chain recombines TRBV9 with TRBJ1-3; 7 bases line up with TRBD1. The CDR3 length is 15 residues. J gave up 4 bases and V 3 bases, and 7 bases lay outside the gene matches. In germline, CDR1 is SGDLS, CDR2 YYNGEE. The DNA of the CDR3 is TGTGCCAGCAGCGGAAGACAGGGAGGAGGAAACACCATATATTTT. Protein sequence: CASSGRQGGGNTIYF.

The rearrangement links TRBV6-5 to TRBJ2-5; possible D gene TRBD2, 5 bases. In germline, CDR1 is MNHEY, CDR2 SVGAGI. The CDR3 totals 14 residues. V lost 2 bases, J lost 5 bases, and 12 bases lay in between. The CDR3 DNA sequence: TGTGCCAGCAGTTACGGTCCGGGGTTGGAGACCCAGTACTTC. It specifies CASSYGPGLETQYF.

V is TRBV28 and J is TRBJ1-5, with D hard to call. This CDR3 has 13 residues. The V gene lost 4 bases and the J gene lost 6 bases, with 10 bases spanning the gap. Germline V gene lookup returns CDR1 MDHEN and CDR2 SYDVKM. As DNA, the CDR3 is TGTGCCAGCAGTTACGCCCCGGGTCAGCCCCAGCATTTT. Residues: CASSYAPGQPQHF.

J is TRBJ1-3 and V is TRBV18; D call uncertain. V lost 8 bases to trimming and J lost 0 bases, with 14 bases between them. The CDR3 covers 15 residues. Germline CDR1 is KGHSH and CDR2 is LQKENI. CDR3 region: CASQISSLSGNTIYF. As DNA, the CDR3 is TGTGCCAGCCAGATCAGTTCCCTCTCTGGAAACACCATATATTTT. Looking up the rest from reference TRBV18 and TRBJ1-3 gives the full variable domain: NAGVMQNPRHLVRRRGQEARLRCSPMKGHSHVYWYRQLPEEGLKFMVYLQKENIIDESGMPKERFSAEFPKEGPSILRIQQVVRGDSAAYFCASQISSLSGNTIYFGEGSWLTVV.

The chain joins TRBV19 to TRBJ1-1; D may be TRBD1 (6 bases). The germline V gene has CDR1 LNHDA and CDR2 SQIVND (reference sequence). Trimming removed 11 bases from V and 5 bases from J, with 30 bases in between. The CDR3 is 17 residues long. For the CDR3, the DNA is TGTGCCCTGATCTCTTATGTGGCGGGGGCTAGGAGGACTGAAGCTTTCTTT. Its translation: CALISYVAGARRTEAFF.

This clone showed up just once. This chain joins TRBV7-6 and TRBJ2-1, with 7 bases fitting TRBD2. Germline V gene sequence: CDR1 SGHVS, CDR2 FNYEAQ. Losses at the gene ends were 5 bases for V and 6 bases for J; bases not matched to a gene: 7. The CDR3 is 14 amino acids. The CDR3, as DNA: TGTGCCAGCAGCACCCGCGGGGGACTCAATGAGCAGTTCTTC. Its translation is CASSTRGGLNEQFF.

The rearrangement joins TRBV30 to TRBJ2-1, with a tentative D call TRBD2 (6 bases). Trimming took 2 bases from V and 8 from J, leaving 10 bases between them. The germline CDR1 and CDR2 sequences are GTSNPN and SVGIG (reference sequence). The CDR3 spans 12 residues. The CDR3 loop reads CAWSRDLYEQFF. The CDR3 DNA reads TGTGCCTGGAGTAGGGACTTGTATGAGCAGTTCTTC.

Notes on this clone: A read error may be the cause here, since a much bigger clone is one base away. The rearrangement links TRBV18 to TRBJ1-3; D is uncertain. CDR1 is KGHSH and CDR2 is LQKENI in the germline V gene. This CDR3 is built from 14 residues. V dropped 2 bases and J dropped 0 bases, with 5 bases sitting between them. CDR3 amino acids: CASSPNSSGNTIYF. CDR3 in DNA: TGTGCCAGCTCACCAAACAGCTCTGGAAACACCATATATTTT.

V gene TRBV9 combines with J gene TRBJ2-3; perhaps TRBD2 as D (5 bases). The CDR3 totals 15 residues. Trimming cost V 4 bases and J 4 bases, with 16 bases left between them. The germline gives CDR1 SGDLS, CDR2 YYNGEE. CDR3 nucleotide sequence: TGTGCCAGCAGCCCCTCCCTCCCGGGGTCAGATACGCAGTATTTT. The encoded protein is CASSPSLPGSDTQYF.

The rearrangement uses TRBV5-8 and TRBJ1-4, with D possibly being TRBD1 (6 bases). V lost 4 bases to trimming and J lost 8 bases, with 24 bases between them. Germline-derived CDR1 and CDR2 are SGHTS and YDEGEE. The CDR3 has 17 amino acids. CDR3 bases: TGTGCCAGCAGCCAACGGTTGGCACAGGGCTTAGAGGAAAAACTGTTTTTT. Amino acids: CASSQRLAQGLEEKLFF.

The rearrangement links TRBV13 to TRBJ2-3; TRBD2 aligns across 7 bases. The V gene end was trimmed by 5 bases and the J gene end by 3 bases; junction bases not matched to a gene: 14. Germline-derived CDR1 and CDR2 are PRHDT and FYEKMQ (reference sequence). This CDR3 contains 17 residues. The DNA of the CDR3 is TGTGCCAGCAGCCAACTTGGGGGGGGGTTTGGAACAGATACGCAGTATTTT. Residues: CASSQLGGGFGTDTQYF.

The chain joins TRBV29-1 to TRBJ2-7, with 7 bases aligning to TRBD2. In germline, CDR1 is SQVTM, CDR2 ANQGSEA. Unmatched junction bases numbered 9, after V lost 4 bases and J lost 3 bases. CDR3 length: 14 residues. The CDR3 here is CSVVGLWEGYEQYF. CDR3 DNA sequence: TGCAGCGTTGTAGGGTTGTGGGAGGGCTACGAGCAGTACTTC.

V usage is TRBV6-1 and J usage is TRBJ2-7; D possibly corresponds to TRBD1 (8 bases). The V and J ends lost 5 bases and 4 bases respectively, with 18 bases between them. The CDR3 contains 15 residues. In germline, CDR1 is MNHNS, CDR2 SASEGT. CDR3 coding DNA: TGTGCCAGCAGTCTAAGGACAGGGAGGGGATACGAGCAGTACTTC. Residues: CASSLRTGRGYEQYF.

The CDR3 loop is CASSFDRFSTEAFF. Here the CDR3 DNA reads TGTGCCAGCAGCTTCGACAGGTTTAGCACTGAAGCTTTCTTT. This sequence joins TRBV11-2 and TRBJ1-1; the D gene is possibly TRBD1 (6 bases). The germline CDR1 and CDR2 sequences are SGHAT and FQNNGV. The CDR3 length is 14 residues. Trimming left V 3 bases short and J 4 bases short, with 12 bases between.

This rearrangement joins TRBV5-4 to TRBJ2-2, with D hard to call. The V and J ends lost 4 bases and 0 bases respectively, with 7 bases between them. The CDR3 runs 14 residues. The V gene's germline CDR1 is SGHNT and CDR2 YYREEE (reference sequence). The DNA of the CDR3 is TGTGCCAGCAGCGCGGCGTCGAACACCGGGGAGCTGTTTTTT. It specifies CASSAASNTGELFF.

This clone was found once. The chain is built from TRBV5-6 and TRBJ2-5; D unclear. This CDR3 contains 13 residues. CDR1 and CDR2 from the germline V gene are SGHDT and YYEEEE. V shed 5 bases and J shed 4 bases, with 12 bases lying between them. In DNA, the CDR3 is TGTGCCAGCAGTACCCTACAGAGAGAGACCCAGTACTTC. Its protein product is CASSTLQRETQYF.

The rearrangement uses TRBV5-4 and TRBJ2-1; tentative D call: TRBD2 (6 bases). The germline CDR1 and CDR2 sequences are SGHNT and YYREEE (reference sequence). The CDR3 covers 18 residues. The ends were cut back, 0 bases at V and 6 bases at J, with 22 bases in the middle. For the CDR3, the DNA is TGTGCCAGCAGCTTGGGGGGACTGTACGACGGATGGACCAATGAGCAGTTCTTC. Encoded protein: CASSLGGLYDGWTNEQFF.

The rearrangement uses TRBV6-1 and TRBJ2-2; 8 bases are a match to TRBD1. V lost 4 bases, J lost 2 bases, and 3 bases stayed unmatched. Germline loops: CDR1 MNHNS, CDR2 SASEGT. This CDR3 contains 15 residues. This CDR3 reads CASSAGTGNTGELFF. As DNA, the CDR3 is TGTGCCAGCAGTGCCGGGACAGGAAACACCGGGGAGCTGTTTTTT.

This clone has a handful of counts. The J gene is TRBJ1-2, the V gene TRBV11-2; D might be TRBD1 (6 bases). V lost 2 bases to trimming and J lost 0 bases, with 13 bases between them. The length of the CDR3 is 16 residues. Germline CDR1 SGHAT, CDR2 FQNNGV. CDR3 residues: CASSLSLRGANYGYTF. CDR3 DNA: TGTGCCAGCAGCTTATCGCTCAGGGGCGCTAACTATGGCTACACCTTC.

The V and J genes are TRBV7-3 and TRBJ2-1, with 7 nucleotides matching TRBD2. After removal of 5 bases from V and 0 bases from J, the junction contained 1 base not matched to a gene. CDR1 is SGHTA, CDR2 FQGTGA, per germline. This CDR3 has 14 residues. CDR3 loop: CASSTGGSYNEQFF. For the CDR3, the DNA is TGTGCCAGCAGCACGGGGGGCTCCTACAATGAGCAGTTCTTC.